Presented here are 25 T cell receptor beta chains from one specimen sequenced in a study of T cell responses to AZD1222 COVID-19 vaccine. Data came from immunoSEQ multiplex PCR; TCRdb stores just in-frame clones and leaves some out. This sample has around 110,000 clones, with roughly 88% found just once. Sequencing used peripheral blood, obtained on day 0 of MenACWY control vaccination. The receptors shown here come from an adult in good health.

This clone has only a few counts. CDR3 loop: CASIQGGGYTF. The CDR3 coding sequence is TGTGCCAGCATACAGGGGGGTGGCTACACCTTC. The J gene is TRBJ1-2, the V gene TRBV12-3 or TRBV12-4; TRBD1 agrees at 8 bases. J gave up 7 bases and V 7 bases, and 2 bases lay outside the gene matches. The CDR3 is 11 amino acids.

This rearrangement joins TRBV9 to TRBJ2-2, with D perhaps matching TRBD2 (5 bases). The CDR3 is 16 residues long. Germline CDR1 SGDLS, CDR2 YYNGEE. V gave up 4 bases and J gave up 0 bases, with 13 bases separating them. The CDR3 nucleotides are TGTGCCAGCAGCCCCCGGACTTTTTCGAACACCGGGGAGCTGTTTTTT. As protein: CASSPRTFSNTGELFF.

The V and J genes are TRBV4-3 and TRBJ1-1; D remains unclear. The CDR3 consists of 16 residues. Germline CDR1 is LGHNA and CDR2 is YSLEER. The ends were cut back, 1 base at V and 1 base at J, with 13 bases in the middle. CDR3: CASSQVLRIQNTEAFF. The CDR3, as DNA: TGCGCCAGCAGCCAAGTTCTCAGGATTCAGAACACTGAAGCTTTCTTT.

The rearrangement joins TRBV5-3 to TRBJ2-5, with no clear D. TRBV5-3 is an open reading frame whose function is uncertain. The CDR3 covers 12 residues. Trimming took off 4 bases at V and 1 base at J, with 5 bases between the two ends. The CDR3 DNA reads as TGTGCCAGAAGCCCCTGCCAAGAGACCCAGTACTTC. It is translated as CARSPCQETQYF.

The J gene is TRBJ1-6, the V gene TRBV6-5; D is perhaps TRBD1 (6 bases). V lost 6 bases, J lost 10 bases, and 16 bases lay in between. CDR1 is MNHEY, CDR2 SVGAGI, per germline. The CDR3 is 14 residues long. The CDR3 region has the DNA TGTGCCAGCAGCCGGGACACAGGTGGATCACCCCTCCACTTT. It codes for CASSRDTGGSPLHF.

The chain employs TRBV5-4 and TRBJ1-2; 7 bases agree with TRBD1. The length of the CDR3 is 14 residues. J was trimmed by 4 bases and V by 4 bases; bases with no gene match: 7. CDR1 is SGHNT, CDR2 YYREEE, per germline (reference sequence). CDR3 DNA sequence: TGTGCCAGCAGCAGAACCGGGACAGCCTATGGCTACACCTTC. Its protein is CASSRTGTAYGYTF. The entire variable domain, with the rest obtained from reference TRBV5-4 and TRBJ1-2, is as follows: ETGVTQSPTHLIKTRGQQVTLRCSSQSGHNTVSWYQQALGQGPQFIFQYYREEENGRGNFPPRFSGLQFPNYSSELNVNALELDDSALYLCASSRTGTAYGYTFGSGTRLTVV.

The rearrangement joins TRBV12-2 to TRBJ1-2; TRBD1, as called in the table, went unchecked against the DNA. TRBV12-2 is an annotated pseudogene. This CDR3 has 15 amino acids. This CDR3 reads CASRWDRDRVCGYTF. The CDR3 bases are TGTGCAAGTCGCTGGGACCGGGACAGGGTATGTGGCTACACCTTC.

The chain uses TRBV27 and TRBJ2-5; D ambiguous. This CDR3 is 14 amino acids long. Germline loops: CDR1 MNHEY, CDR2 SMNVEV (reference sequence). The V end lost 2 bases, the J end lost 4 bases, and 11 bases lay between the germline ends. CDR3 region: CASSLRATRETQYF. The CDR3 region has the DNA TGTGCCAGCAGTTTAAGGGCTACTCGAGAGACCCAGTACTTC.

V is TRBV29-1 and J is TRBJ1-2; 8 bases line up with TRBD1. V lost 1 base to trimming and J lost 9 bases; unmatched junction nucleotides: 16. CDR3 length: 16 amino acids. Germline V gives CDR1 SQVTM, CDR2 ANQGSEA. The CDR3 loop reads CSVEVGQVFSPERYTF. CDR3 coding DNA: TGCAGCGTTGAAGTGGGACAGGTCTTTTCCCCGGAACGCTACACCTTC.

In its sample, this clone was seen once. The V and J genes are TRBV18 and TRBJ1-5; a weak D match, TRBD1 (6 bases). CDR3 size: 16 residues. CDR1 is KGHSH, CDR2 LQKENI, per germline. The V and J ends lost 0 bases and 6 bases respectively, with 15 bases between them. CDR3 sequence reads: CASSPPSGQLGQPQHF. Here the CDR3 DNA reads TGTGCCAGCTCACCACCATCTGGACAGCTCGGTCAGCCCCAGCATTTT.

This clone was seen a single time. This rearrangement joins TRBV24-1 to TRBJ2-5, with no clear D. With 1 base removed from V and 1 base from J, the gap between germline ends came to 3 bases. The V gene's germline CDR1 is KGHDR and CDR2 SFDVKD. The CDR3 has 13 amino acids. CDR3 region: CATSDFTQETQYF. CDR3 DNA sequence: TGTGCCACCAGTGATTTTACCCAAGAGACCCAGTACTTC.

This clone showed up just a few times. CDR3 in DNA: TGTGCCAGCACCTCAGGGGGTCAGCCCCAGCATTTT. As protein: CASTSGGQPQHF. This chain links TRBV12-3 or TRBV12-4 with TRBJ1-5; TRBD1 matches at 7 bases. The CDR3 is 12 residues long. V lost 7 bases to trimming and J lost 6 bases; unmatched junction nucleotides: 3.

V and J are TRBV15 and TRBJ1-3, with D perhaps matching TRBD1 (5 bases). Germline V gene lookup returns CDR1 LNHNV and CDR2 YYDKDF (reference sequence). This CDR3 contains 14 residues. V was cut by 0 bases and J by 3 bases, with 6 bases left in between. CDR3 sequence reads: CATSRDRVGNTIYF. The CDR3 nucleotides read TGTGCCACCAGCAGAGACAGGGTTGGAAACACCATATATTTT.

The chain uses TRBV7-8 and TRBJ2-5; D possibly corresponds to TRBD2 (7 bases). Per germline, CDR1 SGHVS and CDR2 FQNEAQ. The CDR3 loop spans 15 amino acids. V was shortened by 5 bases and J by 5 bases, with 18 bases between the two germline ends. The CDR3: CASSRQRGQWETQYF. Written as DNA, the CDR3 is TGTGCCAGCAGCCGACAGCGGGGACAATGGGAGACCCAGTACTTC.

The chain's CDR3 is CATSRDRTGANVLTF. The CDR3 region has the DNA TGTGCCACCAGCAGAGATCGGACTGGGGCCAACGTCCTGACTTTC. The V call is TRBV15, the J call TRBJ2-6; D uncertain. Trimming left V 0 bases short and J 2 bases short, with 5 bases between. CDR3 length equals 15 residues. Germline CDR1 is LNHNV and CDR2 is YYDKDF (reference sequence).

This rearrangement joins TRBV6-5 to TRBJ2-3; no clear D gene. This CDR3 comprises 13 residues. V lost 6 bases and J 2 bases, leaving 9 bases between the germline ends. Germline CDR1 is MNHEY and CDR2 is SVGAGI. CDR3 coding DNA: TGTGCCAGCAGCCCCCCTAACACAGATACGCAGTATTTT. Its translation is CASSPPNTDTQYF.

The chain has TRBV6-6 and TRBJ1-1, with a possible D match to TRBD1 (5 bases). V gave up 2 bases and J gave up 1 base, with 8 bases separating them. The CDR3 spans 14 residues. Germline CDR1 and CDR2: MNHNY and SVGAGI (reference sequence). The DNA of the CDR3 is TGTGCCAGCAGTTACCGGGACTGGAACACTGAAGCTTTCTTT. It yields the protein CASSYRDWNTEAFF.

This clone was detected only once. V usage is TRBV9 and J usage is TRBJ2-1; 7 bases map to TRBD2. Trimming cost V 2 bases and J 0 bases; bases outside gene matches: 8. In germline, CDR1 is SGDLS, CDR2 YYNGEE. The CDR3 sequence is 17 residues long. For the CDR3, the DNA is TGTGCCAGCAGCGTTCTCCCCGGGGGGAGCTCCTACAATGAGCAGTTCTTC. Encoded protein: CASSVLPGGSSYNEQFF.

In nucleotides, the CDR3 is TGTGCCATCAGTTCCCCAGCGGGGGGGCTCTACAATGAGCAGTTCTTC. As protein: CAISSPAGGLYNEQFF. The V gene is TRBV10-3, the J gene TRBJ2-1; 10 nucleotides line up with TRBD2. From germline, CDR1 is ENHRY and CDR2 SYGVKD. After removal of 5 bases from V and 3 bases from J, the junction contained 7 bases not matched to a gene. There are 16 residues in the CDR3.

This clone was detected once. This sequence joins TRBV5-6 and TRBJ1-1; 7 bases fit TRBD1. The CDR3 loop spans 17 amino acids. The V gene end was trimmed by 6 bases and the J gene end by 0 bases; junction bases not matched to a gene: 14. Germline assignment: CDR1 SGHDT and CDR2 YYEEEE. CDR3 in DNA: TGTGCCAGCACGAGAGGGGGCAGGGCTAATATGAACACTGAAGCTTTCTTT. Encoded protein: CASTRGGRANMNTEAFF.

V usage is TRBV13 and J usage is TRBJ2-3, with 7 bases lining up with TRBD2. V was pared by 3 bases and J by 0 bases, with 0 bases of the junction left unmatched. This CDR3 contains 14 residues. CDR1 and CDR2 (germline): PRHDT, FYEKMQ (reference sequence). The CDR3 nucleotides are TGTGCCAGCAGCTTTAGCGGGAGCACAGATACGCAGTATTTT. This sequence encodes CASSFSGSTDTQYF.

V usage is TRBV6-2 or TRBV6-3 and J usage is TRBJ2-3; TRBD1 is a possible D gene (6 bases). Germline CDR1 is MNHEY and CDR2 is SVGEGT. V lost 6 bases to trimming and J lost 0 bases, with 37 bases between them. CDR3 size: 23 residues. The CDR3 protein is CASSHIVGTSTINLMTSTDTQYF. CDR3 in DNA: TGTGCCAGCAGCCACATAGTAGGGACAAGTACCATAAACCTTATGACTAGCACAGATACGCAGTATTTT.

The V call is TRBV7-7, the J call TRBJ2-6; TRBD1 matches 8 bases. Germline values: CDR1 SSHAT, CDR2 FNYEAQ (reference sequence). The CDR3 is 17 amino acids. V dropped 1 base and J dropped 0; count of bases not matched to a gene: 2. The CDR3 bases are TGTGCCAGCAGCTTAGGGACAGGGCGCTCTGGGGCCAACGTCCTGACTTTC. Translated, it gives CASSLGTGRSGANVLTF.

This rearrangement joins TRBV3-1 (or the pseudogene TRBV3-2) to TRBJ2-7, with 7 bases identical to TRBD1. After removal of 4 bases from V and 0 bases from J, the junction contained 3 bases not matched to a gene. The CDR3 runs 14 residues. CDR1 is LGHDT and CDR2 is YNNKEL in the germline V gene (reference sequence). As DNA, the CDR3 is TGTGCCAGCAGCCGGACAGGAAACTCCTACGAGCAGTACTTC. It encodes CASSRTGNSYEQYF.

This chain links TRBV7-9 with TRBJ1-4; TRBD1 matches at 9 bases. Trimming removed 6 bases from V and 4 bases from J; junction bases left unmatched: 3. The CDR3 is 14 amino acids. CDR1 and CDR2 (germline): SEHNR, FQNEAQ (reference sequence). The CDR3 loop reads CASRQGAGNEKLFF. The DNA of the CDR3 is TGTGCCAGCAGACAGGGGGCGGGTAATGAAAAACTGTTTTTT.